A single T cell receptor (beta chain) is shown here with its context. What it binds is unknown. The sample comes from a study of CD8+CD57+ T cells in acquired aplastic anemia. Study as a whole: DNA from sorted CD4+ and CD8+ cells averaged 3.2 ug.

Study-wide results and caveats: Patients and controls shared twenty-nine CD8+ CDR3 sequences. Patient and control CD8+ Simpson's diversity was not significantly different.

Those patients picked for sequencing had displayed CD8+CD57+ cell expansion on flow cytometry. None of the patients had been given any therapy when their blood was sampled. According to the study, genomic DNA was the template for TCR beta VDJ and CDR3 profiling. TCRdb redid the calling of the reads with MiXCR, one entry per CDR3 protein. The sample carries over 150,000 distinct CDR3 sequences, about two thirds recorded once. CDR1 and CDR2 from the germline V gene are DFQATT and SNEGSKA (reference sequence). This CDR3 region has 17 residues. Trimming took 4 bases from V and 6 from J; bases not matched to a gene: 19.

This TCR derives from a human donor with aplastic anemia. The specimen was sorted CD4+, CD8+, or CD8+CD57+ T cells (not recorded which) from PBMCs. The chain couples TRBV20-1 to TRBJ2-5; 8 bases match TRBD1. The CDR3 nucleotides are TGCAGTGCTAAACGCCCTCGAGACAGGGGCACATCGAAGACCCAGTACTTC. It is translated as CSAKRPRDRGTSKTQYF.